These 6 T cell receptor beta chains were sequenced from one sample in a study of identical twins. Via MiXCR, TCRdb re-called the 5' RACE reads, giving one row per CDR3 protein. The sample carries approximately 190,000 distinct CDR3 sequences, about 15% recorded once. This same sample was also taken into another study, of T cells expressing NK-cell markers.

The sample comprised CD8+ T cells sorted from blood. The receptors shown here come from a woman aged 18-29 years in good health.

This clonotype was seen only a few times. The J gene is TRBJ1-1, the V gene TRBV19; D gene ambiguous. The CDR3 totals 13 residues. V was clipped by 2 bases and J by 1 base, with 5 bases between them. Germline lookup yields CDR1 LNHDA and CDR2 SQIVND (reference sequence). DNA for the CDR3: TGTGCCAGTAGTATACGGACGAACACTGAAGCTTTCTTT. Residues: CASSIRTNTEAFF.

This chain uses TRBV3-1 with TRBJ2-1; TRBD1 agrees at 7 bases. The CDR3 has 15 amino acids. The J segment lost 4 bases and the V segment lost 1 base, leaving 4 bases of the junction unmatched. Germline assignment: CDR1 LGHDT and CDR2 YNNKEL (reference sequence). CDR3 region: CASSQAWDRYNEQFF. The CDR3 region has the DNA TGTGCCAGCAGCCAAGCATGGGACAGATACAATGAGCAGTTCTTC.

The V gene is TRBV20-1, the J gene TRBJ2-1; TRBD2 matches at 10 bases. CDR1 and CDR2 from the germline V gene are DFQATT and SNEGSKA (reference sequence). The junction had 15 bases not matched to a gene; V was cut back by 2 bases and J by 8 bases. The CDR3 extends over 17 amino acids. CDR3 amino acids: CSARLTSGRALIDEQFF. The CDR3 nucleotides are TGCAGTGCTAGACTAACGAGCGGGAGGGCCTTGATTGATGAGCAGTTCTTC.

The rearrangement uses TRBV12-3 or TRBV12-4 and TRBJ1-1, with D possibly matching TRBD1 (6 bases). This CDR3 comprises 14 residues. The V end lost 3 bases, the J end lost 3 bases, and 11 bases lay between the germline ends. CDR3: CASSFGGADTEAFF. In DNA form, the CDR3 reads TGTGCCAGCAGTTTCGGGGGGGCGGACACTGAAGCTTTCTTT.

J is TRBJ2-5 and V is TRBV7-2, with D possibly being TRBD2 (5 bases). With 2 bases removed from V and 8 bases from J, the gap between germline ends came to 12 bases. CDR1 and CDR2 (germline): SGHTA, FQGNSA. The CDR3 is made up of 13 amino acids. The CDR3 nucleotides are TGTGCCAGCAGCTTAAGCGGTCGGGTTACCCAGTACTTC. Residues: CASSLSGRVTQYF.

The rearrangement joins TRBV18 to TRBJ2-3, with D tentatively TRBD2 (5 bases). Germline V gene data show CDR1 as KGHSH and CDR2 as LQKENI. This CDR3 is built from 15 residues. Trimming cost V 1 base and J 1 base, with 9 bases left between them. CDR3 nucleotide sequence: TGTGCCAGCTCACCACGCGACTACGGCACAGATACGCAGTATTTT. Its translation: CASSPRDYGTDTQYF.